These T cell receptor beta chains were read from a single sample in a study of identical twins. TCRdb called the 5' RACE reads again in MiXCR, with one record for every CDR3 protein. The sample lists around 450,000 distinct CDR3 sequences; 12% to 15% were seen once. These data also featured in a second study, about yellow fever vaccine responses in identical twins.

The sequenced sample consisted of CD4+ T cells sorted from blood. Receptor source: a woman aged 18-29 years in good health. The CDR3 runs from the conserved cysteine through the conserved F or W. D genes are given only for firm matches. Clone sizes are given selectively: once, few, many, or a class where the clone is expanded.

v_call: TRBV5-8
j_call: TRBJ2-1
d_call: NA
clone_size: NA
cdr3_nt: TGTGCCAGCAGCTTGTCGGCGTTCTCCTACAATGAGCAGTTCTTC
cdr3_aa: CASSLSAFSYNEQFF

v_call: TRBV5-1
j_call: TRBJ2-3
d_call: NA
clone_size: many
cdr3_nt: TGCGCCAGCAGAAAGCGAAGCGGCCAAAACACAGATACGCAGTATTTT
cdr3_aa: CASRKRSGQNTDTQYF

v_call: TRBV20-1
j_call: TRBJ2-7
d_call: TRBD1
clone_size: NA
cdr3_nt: TGCAGTGTGAGCGAGGGGACAGTAAGGCACGAGCAGTACTTC
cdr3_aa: CSVSEGTVRHEQYF

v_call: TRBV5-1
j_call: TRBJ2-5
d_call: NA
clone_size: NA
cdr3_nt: TGCGCCAGCAGCTTGGTCCCAGTCCAAGAGACCCAGTACTTC
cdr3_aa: CASSLVPVQETQYF

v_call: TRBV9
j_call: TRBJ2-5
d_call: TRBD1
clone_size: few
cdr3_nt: TGTGCCAGCAGCGTAACAGGGGGGAGGGAGACCCAGTACTTC
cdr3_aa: CASSVTGGRETQYF

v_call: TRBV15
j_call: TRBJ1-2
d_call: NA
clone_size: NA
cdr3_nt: TGTGCCACCAGCAGAGATGAACACCAGGGGTCAGGCTACACCTTC
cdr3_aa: CATSRDEHQGSGYTF

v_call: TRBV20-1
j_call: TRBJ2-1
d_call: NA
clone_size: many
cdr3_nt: TGCAGTGCGGCCCGAGAGGTGCAGTTCTTC
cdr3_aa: CSAAREVQFF

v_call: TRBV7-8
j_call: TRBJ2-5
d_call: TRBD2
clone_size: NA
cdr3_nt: TGTGCCAGCAGTGATAGGACTAGCGGGGCGTACCAAGAGACCCAGTACTTC
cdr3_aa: CASSDRTSGAYQETQYF

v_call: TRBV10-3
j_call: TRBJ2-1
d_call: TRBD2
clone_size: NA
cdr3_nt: TGTGCCATCAGGGAGACTAGCGGTCGGGGGGGCGATGAGCAGTTCTTC
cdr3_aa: CAIRETSGRGGDEQFF

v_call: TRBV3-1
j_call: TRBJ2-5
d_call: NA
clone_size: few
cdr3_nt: TGTGCCAGCAGCCCAGTGAACGTCCAAGAGACCCAGTACTTC
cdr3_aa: CASSPVNVQETQYF

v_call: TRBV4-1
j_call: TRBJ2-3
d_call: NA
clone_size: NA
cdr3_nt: TGCGCCAGCAGCCAAGTTTTCACAGATACGCAGTATTTT
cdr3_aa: CASSQVFTDTQYF

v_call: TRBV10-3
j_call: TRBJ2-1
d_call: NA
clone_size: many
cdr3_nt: TGTGCCATCAGTGTTGAGGGGGATGAGCAGTTCTTC
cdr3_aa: CAISVEGDEQFF

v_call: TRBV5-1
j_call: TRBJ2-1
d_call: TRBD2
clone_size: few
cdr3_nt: TGCGCCAGCAGCTCGACCCCGACTAGCGGGAGGTTGGATGAGCAGTTCTTC
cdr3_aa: CASSSTPTSGRLDEQFF

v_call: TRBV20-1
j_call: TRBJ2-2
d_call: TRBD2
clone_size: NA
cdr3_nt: TGCAGTGCTGGGACTAGCCACACCGGGGAGCTGTTTTTT
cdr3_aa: CSAGTSHTGELFF

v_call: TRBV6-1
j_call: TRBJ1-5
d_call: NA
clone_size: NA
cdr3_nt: TGTGCCAGCAGTGCCGAAAGGGGCAATCAGCCCCAGCATTTT
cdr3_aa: CASSAERGNQPQHF

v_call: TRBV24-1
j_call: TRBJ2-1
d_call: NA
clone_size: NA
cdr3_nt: TGTGCCACCAGTGATTTGAAGCTGGTCAATGGCAATGAGCAGTTCTTC
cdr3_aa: CATSDLKLVNGNEQFF

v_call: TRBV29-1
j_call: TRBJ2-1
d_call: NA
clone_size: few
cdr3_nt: TGCAGCGTTGAAACAGCCCTGTTTGAGCAGTTCTTC
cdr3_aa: CSVETALFEQFF

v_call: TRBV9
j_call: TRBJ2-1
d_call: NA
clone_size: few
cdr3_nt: TGTGCCAGCAGCGTAGCTCGAGTAGCAGCGCACAATGAGCAGTTCTTC
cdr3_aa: CASSVARVAAHNEQFF

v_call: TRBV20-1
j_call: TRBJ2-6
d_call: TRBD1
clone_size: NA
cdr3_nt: TGCAGTGCTAGTGGCCGGGACAGAACTCTCTCTGGGGCCAACGTCCTGACTTTC
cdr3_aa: CSASGRDRTLSGANVLTF

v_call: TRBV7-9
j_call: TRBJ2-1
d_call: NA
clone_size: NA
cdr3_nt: TGTGCCAGCAGCTTAGGTCAGGTGGAGACCTACAATGAGCAGTTCTTC
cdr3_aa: CASSLGQVETYNEQFF

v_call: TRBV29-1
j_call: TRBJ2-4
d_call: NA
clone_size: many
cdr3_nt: TGCAGCGTTGAAGATCTTTTAGGGCAGAATCGGGCCAAAAACATTCAGTACTTC
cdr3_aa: CSVEDLLGQNRAKNIQYF

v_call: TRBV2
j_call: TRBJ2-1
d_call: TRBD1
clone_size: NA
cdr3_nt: TGTGCCATCGTACTACCGGACAGGGGGGGCAATGAGCAGTTCTTC
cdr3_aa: CAIVLPDRGGNEQFF

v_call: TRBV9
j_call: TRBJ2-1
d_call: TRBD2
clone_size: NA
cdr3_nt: TGTGCCAGCAGCGCACGGGGGGACCTCTACAATGAGCAGTTCTTC
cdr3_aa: CASSARGDLYNEQFF

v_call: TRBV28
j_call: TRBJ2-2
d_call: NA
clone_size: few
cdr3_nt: TGTGCCAGCAAGGGCGGGGAGCTGTTTTTT
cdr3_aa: CASKGGELFF

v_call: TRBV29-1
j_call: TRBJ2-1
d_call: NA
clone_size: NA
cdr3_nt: TGCAGCGTTGGGGGCATATACAATGAGCAGTTCTTC
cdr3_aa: CSVGGIYNEQFF